This TCR beta chain emerged from a study of CD8 T cells in Susac syndrome. Notes on the study in general: The study conceded that its TCR sequencing and HLA analysis involved relatively few individuals.

From blood CD8+ and CD4+ T cells, TCR beta sequences were generated. Of note for this clonotype: Its antigen is undetermined.

Roughly 0.45 to 1 ug RNA was reverse transcribed with random hexamers. An immunoSEQ multiplex PCR generated amplified TCR beta CDR3 products spanning 54 Vbeta and 13 Jbeta. Each CDR3 protein gets one entry after TCRdb re-called the immunoSEQ multiplex PCR reads with MiXCR. The table lists about 200,000 distinct CDR3 sequences, 90% to 95% of them singletons, with 0.093% in the top ten. The CDR3 covers 16 residues. The ends were cut back, 3 bases at V and 4 bases at J, with 19 bases in the middle. Germline V lookup: CDR1 LNHNV, CDR2 YYDKDF (reference sequence). This chain joins TRBV15 and TRBJ2-7, with TRBD1 as a possible D gene (6 bases). The TCR originated in a human donor with multiple sclerosis. The material sequenced was CD4+ T cells from PBMCs. The DNA of the CDR3 is TGTGCCACCAGCAGGGCCCTCGACAGGACGTCTTACGAGCAGTACTTC. This codes for CATSRALDRTSYEQYF.